This T cell receptor (beta chain) was sequenced for a study of cytomegalovirus exposure and HLA in healthy donors. Points from the study as a whole: The likely origin of a cluster of highly shared sequence variants was a sequencing artifact. In a later analysis, at a false discovery rate of 0.05, about 16,000 TCR beta sequences matched HLA alleles.

The CDR3 covers 15 residues. The trim removed 3 bases at V and 4 bases at J, leaving 6 bases unmatched. Germline-derived CDR1 and CDR2 are SGHTA and FQGNSA. As regards this clone: Antigen: not known.

The PCR made use of 60 Vbeta and 13 Jbeta primers. Sequencing was performed with immunoSEQ multiplex PCR; in TCRdb, only in-frame clones are kept and a portion is missing. The profile shows roughly 180,000 clones, 76% of them singletons. The genes are TRBV7-2 and TRBJ1-2; 9 positions agree with TRBD1. The sample consisted of PBMCs. The sequence derives from a woman aged 30 to 39 in good health and CMV-seropositive. CDR3 in amino acids: CASSFSGTGSYGYTF. CDR3 sequence (DNA): TGTGCCAGCAGCTTCTCCGGGACAGGGAGCTATGGCTACACCTTC.